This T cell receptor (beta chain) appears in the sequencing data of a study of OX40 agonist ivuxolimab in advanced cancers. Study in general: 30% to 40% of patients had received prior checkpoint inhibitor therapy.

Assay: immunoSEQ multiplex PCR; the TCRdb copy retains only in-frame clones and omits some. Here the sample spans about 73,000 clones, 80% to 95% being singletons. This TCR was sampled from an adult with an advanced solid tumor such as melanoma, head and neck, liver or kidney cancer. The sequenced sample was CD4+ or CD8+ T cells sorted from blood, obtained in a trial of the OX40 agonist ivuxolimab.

The CDR3 is CASSQGVRGLNAQYF. In DNA, the CDR3 is TGCGCCAGCAGCCAAGGGGTGAGAGGTTTAAATGCGCAGTATTTT. V and J are TRBV4-1 and TRBJ2-3; D unclear. CDR1 is MGHRA, CDR2 YSYEKL, per germline. V shed 1 base and J shed 10 bases, with 18 bases lying between them. The CDR3 totals 15 residues.